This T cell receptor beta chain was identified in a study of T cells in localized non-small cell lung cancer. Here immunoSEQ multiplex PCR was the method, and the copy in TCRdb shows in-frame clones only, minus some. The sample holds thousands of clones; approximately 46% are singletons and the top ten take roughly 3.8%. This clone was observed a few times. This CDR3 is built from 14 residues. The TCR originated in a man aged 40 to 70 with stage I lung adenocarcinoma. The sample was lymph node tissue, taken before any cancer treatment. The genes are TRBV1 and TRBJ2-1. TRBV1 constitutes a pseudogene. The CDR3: CASSQVSQGNEQFF. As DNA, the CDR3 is TGCGCCAGCAGCCAAGTCTCTCAAGGGAATGAGCAGTTCTTC.